This T cell receptor beta chain was identified in a study of response to subunit inactivated influenza vaccine. The ends lost 3 bases at V and 5 bases at J; junction bases unmatched: 3. The CDR3 is made up of 13 amino acids. The germline CDR1 and CDR2 sequences are MGHRA and YSYEKL. Points from the study as a whole: Authors suggested each seasonal flu vaccination may recruit only limited numbers of new T cells.

TCRdb passed the RT-PCR reads through MiXCR, listing each CDR3 protein once. The data show over 750,000 distinct CDR3 sequences, roughly 20% seen once. Remarks on this clonotype: The antigen is not known.

Sequences were derived from PBMCs from blood, sampled less than 6 days after vaccination. The gene calls are TRBV4-1 and TRBJ2-5, with 7 bases fitting TRBD1. The clonotype originates from a middle-aged man who received an inactivated influenza vaccine. The CDR3 DNA follows: TGCGCCAGCAGCCAGACAGGGCAGGAGACCCAGTACTTC. It yields the protein CASSQTGQETQYF.